These 19 T cell receptor beta chains were all obtained from the same sample, sequenced in a study of blood T cell repertoires in COVID-19. Here immunoSEQ multiplex PCR was the method, and the copy in TCRdb shows in-frame clones only, minus some. The table records 150,000 or so clones, roughly 82% of them present only once. Source material: peripheral blood. The receptors here all came from a woman aged 70-85 years with acute or convalescent COVID-19.

The chain couples TRBV5-4 to TRBJ1-3; 7 nucleotides agree with TRBD1. From germline, CDR1 is SGHNT and CDR2 YYREEE (reference sequence). The V and J ends lost 4 bases and 0 bases, in that order; junction bases with no gene match: 7. The CDR3 extends over 16 amino acids. This CDR3 is CASSGPTGPSGNTIYF. The CDR3 nucleotides are TGTGCCAGCAGCGGACCGACAGGGCCCTCTGGAAACACCATATATTTT.

The chain couples TRBV9 to TRBJ2-2; 13 bases agree with TRBD2. J was trimmed by 5 bases and V by 3 bases; bases with no gene match: 13. Germline V lookup: CDR1 SGDLS, CDR2 YYNGEE. The CDR3 sequence is 19 residues long. CDR3 in amino acids: CASSERIGLAGVRTGELFF. The CDR3 DNA reads TGTGCCAGCAGCGAGAGGATTGGACTAGCGGGAGTGAGGACCGGGGAGCTGTTTTTT.

The count of this clone is one. The chain combines TRBV19 with TRBJ2-5; possibly TRBD2 for D (7 bases). The CDR3 totals 14 residues. CDR1 LNHDA and CDR2 SQIVND come from the germline V gene (reference sequence). V was pared by 4 bases and J by 5 bases, with 14 bases between. The CDR3 DNA is TGTGCCAGTAGTAACATACGGGGGGCCGAGACCCAGTACTTC. This gives the protein CASSNIRGAETQYF.

This chain joins TRBV19 and TRBJ2-1; D possibly corresponds to TRBD2 (5 bases). V shed 4 bases and J shed 4 bases, with 14 bases lying between them. CDR3 length: 15 amino acids. Germline V CDR1 and CDR2: LNHDA, SQIVND (reference sequence). The CDR3, as DNA: TGTGCCAGTAGTACGGATCGGGAAGGTTACAATGAGCAGTTCTTC. Encoded protein: CASSTDREGYNEQFF.

V usage is TRBV2 and J usage is TRBJ1-2; TRBD1 aligns across 8 bases. V trimming: 4 bases; J trimming: 7 bases; junction bases outside the gene matches: 11. Germline CDR1 is SNHLY and CDR2 is FYNNEI. The CDR3 sequence is 15 residues long. The CDR3 DNA follows: TGTGCCAGCAGTGGGCCGGAGACAGGGGTTAGTGGCTACACCTTC. Its translation is CASSGPETGVSGYTF. Full variable domain (remainder filled in from reference TRBV2 and TRBJ1-2): EPEVTQTPSHQVTQMGQEVILRCVPISNHLYFYWYRQILGQKVEFLVSFYNNEISEKSEIFDDQFSVERPDGSNFTLKIRSTKLEDSAMYFCASSGPETGVSGYTFGSGTRLTVV.

The chain couples TRBV28 to TRBJ1-5; D might be TRBD1 (6 bases). The V end was cut by 5 bases, the J end by 3 bases, with 20 bases between. This CDR3 has 17 amino acids. Per the germline V gene, CDR1 is MDHEN and CDR2 is SYDVKM. CDR3 sequence: CASSVGGGFNINQPQHF. DNA for the CDR3: TGTGCCAGCAGTGTGGGCGGGGGCTTTAACATCAATCAGCCCCAGCATTTT.

This CDR3 reads CASSQAPSAGGGGRTDTQYF. The CDR3 DNA reads as TGTGCCAGCAGCCAAGCCCCGAGTGCGGGAGGAGGGGGTCGCACAGATACGCAGTATTTT. The chain recombines TRBV4-2 with TRBJ2-3; 8 bases agree with TRBD2. Trimming at V came to 1 base and at J to 1 base, leaving 16 bases not matched to a gene. Germline V gives CDR1 LGHNA, CDR2 YNFKEQ. The CDR3 sequence is 20 residues long.

The rearrangement links TRBV7-2 to TRBJ1-6, with 9 bases matching TRBD1. The V and J ends lost 1 base and 7 bases, in that order; junction bases with no gene match: 5. This CDR3 has 16 amino acids. Germline loops: CDR1 SGHTA, CDR2 FQGNSA. CDR3 sequence (DNA): TGTGCCAGCAGCTTAGTCGGACAGGGGATGAATTCACCCCTCCACTTT. Translation gives CASSLVGQGMNSPLHF. Filled out from reference TRBV7-2 and TRBJ1-6, the complete variable domain reads GAGVSQSPSNKVTEKGKDVELRCDPISGHTALYWYRQSLGQGLEFLIYFQGNSAPDKSGLPSDRFSAERTGGSVSTLTIQRTQQEDSAVYLCASSLVGQGMNSPLHFGNGTRLTVT.

The J gene is TRBJ2-3, the V gene TRBV12-3 or TRBV12-4; possibly TRBD2 for D (5 bases). V was pared by 3 bases and J by 1 base, with 5 bases between. The CDR3 sequence is 13 residues long. CDR3 loop: CASSLEGTDTQYF. The CDR3 coding sequence is TGTGCCAGCAGTTTGGAGGGCACAGATACGCAGTATTTT.

This chain uses TRBV24-1 with TRBJ2-3, with 7 bases lining up with TRBD2. The V gene end was trimmed by 9 bases and the J gene end by 5 bases; junction bases not matched to a gene: 10. The CDR3 runs 14 residues. The germline CDR1 and CDR2 sequences are KGHDR and SFDVKD. The CDR3 nucleotides are TGTGCCACCGCCGCGGCGGGAGCGGTAGATACGCAGTATTTT. Its protein product is CATAAAGAVDTQYF.

The chain recombines TRBV10-3 with TRBJ2-1; D might be TRBD2 (5 bases). CDR1 and CDR2 (germline): ENHRY, SYGVKD. The V end lost 5 bases, the J end lost 5 bases, and 10 bases lay between the germline ends. The CDR3 extends over 13 amino acids. The CDR3 DNA sequence: TGTGCCATCAGTCCCGCGGGTAACAATGAGCAGTTCTTC. Protein product: CAISPAGNNEQFF.

The V and J genes are TRBV9 and TRBJ2-5, with 13 bases identical to TRBD2. V lost 6 bases, J lost 5 bases, and 19 bases stayed unmatched. CDR3 length: 19 residues. Germline lookup yields CDR1 SGDLS and CDR2 YYNGEE. CDR3 sequence reads: CASNPGRGTSGGALETQYF. The CDR3 DNA follows: TGTGCCAGCAACCCAGGAAGGGGAACTAGCGGGGGGGCTTTGGAGACCCAGTACTTC.

This chain joins TRBV7-9 and TRBJ2-5; the D gene is possibly TRBD2 (5 bases). With 7 bases removed from V and 5 bases from J, the gap between germline ends came to 14 bases. The CDR3 spans 13 residues. Per the germline V gene, CDR1 is SEHNR and CDR2 is FQNEAQ (reference sequence). The CDR3 loop is CASIGGSTETQYF. CDR3 DNA sequence: TGTGCCAGCATAGGAGGCTCCACGGAGACCCAGTACTTC.

This clone was seen just once. This chain uses TRBV5-4 with TRBJ1-2, with TRBD1 matching over 10 bases. V trimming: 2 bases; J trimming: 12 bases; junction bases outside the gene matches: 7. The length of the CDR3 is 13 residues. Germline V gene data show CDR1 as SGHNT and CDR2 as YYREEE (reference sequence). The CDR3 region has the DNA TGTGCCAGCAGCTTAAGAGGGACAGGGGTAAACACCTTC. The encoded protein is CASSLRGTGVNTF.

This chain's CDR3 is CASSRLDRESEAFF. The CDR3 region has the DNA TGTGCCAGCAGCCGCCTTGACAGGGAATCTGAAGCTTTCTTT. This sequence joins TRBV6-5 and TRBJ1-1; 7 nucleotides line up with TRBD1. Trimming cost V 6 bases and J 6 bases; bases outside gene matches: 10. Per the germline V gene, CDR1 is MNHEY and CDR2 is SVGAGI. The CDR3 length is 14 residues.

The chain is built from TRBV6-2 or TRBV6-3 and TRBJ2-5; 7 bases fit TRBD1. V shed 2 bases and J 2 bases; nucleotides not matched to a gene: 5. The CDR3 spans 15 residues. In germline, CDR1 is MNHEY, CDR2 SVGEGT. CDR3 in DNA: TGTGCCAGCAGTTACGGACAGGAGACACAAGAGACCCAGTACTTC. Translation gives CASSYGQETQETQYF.

The V call is TRBV7-2, the J call TRBJ2-2; D remains unclear. Germline values: CDR1 SGHTA, CDR2 FQGNSA. With 4 bases removed from V and 3 bases from J, the gap between germline ends came to 9 bases. The CDR3 sequence is 14 residues long. CDR3 nucleotides: TGTGCCAGCAGCTCCTCCCCGGACACCGGGGAGCTGTTTTTT. Protein: CASSSSPDTGELFF.

This clone has a single count. The chain uses TRBV28 and TRBJ2-3, with D possibly being TRBD2 (6 bases). The V end was cut by 11 bases, the J end by 0 bases, with 15 bases between. CDR1 is MDHEN and CDR2 is SYDVKM in the germline V gene. The CDR3 spans 14 residues. The CDR3 sequence: CASGGGTSTDTQYF. CDR3 sequence (DNA): TGTGCCTCCGGTGGGGGGACTAGCACAGATACGCAGTATTTT.

The rearrangement links TRBV9 to TRBJ2-3; 7 bases match TRBD2. With 0 bases clipped from V and 6 bases from J, the junction kept 10 bases outside the gene matches. The germline V gene encodes CDR1 SGDLS and CDR2 YYNGEE. This CDR3 contains 16 residues. The CDR3: CASSVGLWGGRDTQYF. The CDR3 bases are TGTGCCAGCAGCGTAGGACTTTGGGGGGGGAGGGATACGCAGTATTTT.